Below, 2 T cell receptor beta chains from the same sample are listed, as sequenced in a study of T cells in Graves' hyperthyroidism and ophthalmopathy. RNA transcripts yielded amplified TCR beta CDR3 regions. The study used the HTBI primer set for a first-round RT-PCR of the TCR CDR3. TCRdb called the multiplex PCR reads again in MiXCR, with one record for every CDR3 protein. The table records 500,000 or so distinct CDR3 sequences, roughly 18% of them present only once. Sequenced sample: blood. These receptors were collected from a woman aged 18-29 years with Graves' ophthalmopathy.

J is TRBJ1-1 and V is TRBV2, with D unclear. CDR3 length equals 14 residues. From germline, CDR1 is SNHLY and CDR2 FYNNEI. V lost 4 bases to trimming and J lost 3 bases, with 12 bases between them. The CDR3 loop reads CASSVKEGYTEAFF. The CDR3 region has the DNA TGTGCCAGCAGTGTAAAGGAGGGATACACTGAAGCTTTCTTT.

V usage is TRBV27 and J usage is TRBJ1-2; 7 nucleotides agree with TRBD1. The V gene's germline CDR1 is MNHEY and CDR2 SMNVEV (reference sequence). This CDR3 comprises 13 residues. V gave up 4 bases and J gave up 2 bases; unmatched junction bases: 1. CDR3 DNA sequence: TGTGCCAGCAGTTGGGGACAGAACTATGGCTACACCTTC. Residues: CASSWGQNYGYTF.